Presented here are 29 T cell receptor beta chains from one specimen sequenced in a study of T cells after yellow fever vaccination (dated by TCRdb to the late 2010s). Library creation used 5' RACE. Reads for this sample came from an Illumina HiSeq 2500. Starting from the raw public reads, TCRdb applied fastp trimming at Q25, assembled clones with MiXCR and retained in-frame beta chains. All rows with the same CDR3 protein become a single entry with the most common DNA and genes. For this sample there are about 510,000 distinct CDR3 sequences; 21% appear just once. The ten most abundant clones make up roughly a sixth of the sample. Interpreted using the paper, the treatment or condition label stands for: live attenuated yellow fever vaccine strain. The input for sequencing was PBMCs, taken approximately 22 days after the first yellow fever vaccination. The origin of the receptors is a man between 18 and 35 years old who received the YFV17D yellow fever vaccine.

The chain combines TRBV29-1 with TRBJ2-7; TRBD1 matches 7 bases. Germline V gene data show CDR1 as SQVTM and CDR2 as ANQGSEA. CDR3 length: 13 amino acids. V shed 1 base, J shed 4 bases, and the junction held 4 bases outside the gene matches. CDR3 sequence: CSVEAMTGYEQYF. CDR3 DNA: TGCAGCGTTGAAGCAATGACAGGGTACGAGCAGTACTTC.

This clonotype was recorded a few times. The J gene is TRBJ2-3, the V gene TRBV4-2, with 8 bases fitting TRBD1. Germline-derived CDR1 and CDR2 are LGHNA and YNFKEQ. J gave up 4 bases and V 1 base, and 1 base lay outside the gene matches. There are 14 residues in the CDR3. The CDR3 DNA follows: TGTGCCAGCAGCCAAGGGACAGGGTCAGATACGCAGTATTTT. Its translation is CASSQGTGSDTQYF.

This clonotype came up a few times. The V and J genes are TRBV6-2 or TRBV6-3 and TRBJ2-5, with TRBD2 identical over 12 bases. This CDR3 contains 16 residues. In germline, CDR1 is MNHEY, CDR2 SVGEGT. J lost 5 bases, V lost 4 bases, and 8 bases had no gene match. The CDR3 DNA reads TGTGCCAGCAGTTTCGGACTAGCGGGGAGTGGGGAGACCCAGTACTTC. Protein: CASSFGLAGSGETQYF.

This rearrangement joins TRBV7-9 to TRBJ2-7, with 10 bases aligning to TRBD1. The length of the CDR3 is 14 residues. Trimming at V came to 4 bases and at J to 9 bases, leaving 9 bases not matched to a gene. Germline loops: CDR1 SEHNR, CDR2 FQNEAQ (reference sequence). Here the CDR3 reads CASSSGRQGAAQYV. The CDR3 DNA reads as TGTGCCAGCAGCTCGGGGCGACAGGGGGCGGCGCAGTACGTC.

This clonotype was seen only a few times. V is TRBV10-3 and J is TRBJ2-5, with TRBD2 as a possible D gene (5 bases). Trimming left V 10 bases short and J 1 base short, with 16 bases between. Germline V CDR1 and CDR2: ENHRY, SYGVKD. CDR3 length: 14 residues. The CDR3 DNA reads TGTGCCACCAGGACTTTCGGAGGCCAAGAGACCCAGTACTTC. Encoded protein: CATRTFGGQETQYF.

The table lists this clonotype with many counts. The gene calls are TRBV6-2 or TRBV6-3 and TRBJ2-7; D is unclear. The CDR3 sequence is 15 residues long. Between the trimmed V and J ends, which lost 2 bases and 3 bases, there was a span of 14 bases. Germline CDR1 MNHEY, CDR2 SVGEGT. The CDR3 sequence: CASSYGSRLGYEQYV. The CDR3 DNA follows: TGTGCCAGCAGTTACGGTTCTCGACTGGGCTACGAGCAGTACGTC.

In this sample, this clonotype turned up a few times. V and J are TRBV6-2 or TRBV6-3 and TRBJ2-3; D is unresolved. V lost 8 bases and J lost 6, with 12 bases in between. The length of the CDR3 is 12 residues. The germline V gene encodes CDR1 MNHEY and CDR2 SVGEGT. The CDR3 DNA sequence: TGTGCCAGCGGGCCGAGTTGGGATACGCAGTATTTT. Its protein is CASGPSWDTQYF.

For this clonotype: One end of the junction fails to match germline, which may point to a read error. The chain links TRBV20-1 to TRBJ2-1; D tentatively fits TRBD1 or TRBD2 (5 bases each). This CDR3 is built from 14 residues. The germline gives CDR1 DFQATT, CDR2 SNEGSKA (reference sequence). CDR3 nucleotide sequence: TGCAGTGCCAGAGGGCAGCGAGGGGCGGGTGAGCAGTTCTTC. Amino acid sequence: CSARGQRGAGEQFF.

This rearrangement joins TRBV6-1 to TRBJ2-7; TRBD1 is a possible D gene (6 bases). Germline assignment: CDR1 MNHNS and CDR2 SASEGT. V lost 8 bases to trimming and J lost 5 bases, with 16 bases between them. The CDR3 contains 13 residues. The chain's CDR3 is CASHKTNRDEQYV. CDR3 nucleotides: TGTGCCAGCCATAAAACCAACAGGGACGAGCAGTACGTC.

This clonotype showed up just a few times. The chain couples TRBV5-6 to TRBJ2-7; TRBD1 matches at 7 bases. V lost 4 bases, J lost 2 bases, and 6 bases stayed unmatched. The CDR3 sequence is 14 residues long. Germline V gene lookup returns CDR1 SGHDT and CDR2 YYEEEE. CDR3 in amino acids: CASSPGTATYEQYF. CDR3 coding DNA: TGTGCCAGCAGCCCTGGGACAGCTACCTACGAGCAGTACTTC. Full variable domain (rest looked up from reference TRBV5-6 and TRBJ2-7): DAGVTQSPTHLIKTRGQQVTLRCSPKSGHDTVSWYQQALGQGPQFIFQYYEEEERQRGNFPDRFSGHQFPNYSSELNVNALLLGDSALYLCASSPGTATYEQYFGPGTRLTVT.

The chain combines TRBV3-1 with TRBJ2-5, with TRBD1 matching 7 bases. The CDR3 consists of 17 residues. Trimming removed 1 base from V and 6 bases from J; junction bases left unmatched: 14. Germline assignment: CDR1 LGHDT and CDR2 YNNKEL (reference sequence). The CDR3 DNA reads TGTGCCAGCAGCCAAGTCGTAGGCAGGGGGAGTCTCCAGACCCAGTACTTC. This encodes CASSQVVGRGSLQTQYF.

This clonotype came up a few times. This sequence joins TRBV6-2 or TRBV6-3 and TRBJ1-5; no firm D call. Germline lookup yields CDR1 MNHEY and CDR2 SVGEGT. The CDR3 extends over 14 amino acids. V lost 1 base to trimming and J lost 6 bases, with 10 bases between them. The CDR3 bases are TGTGCCAGCAGTTACTATGGGGTAGGTCAGCCCCAGCATTTT. Its translation is CASSYYGVGQPQHF.

The chain carries TRBV12-3 or TRBV12-4 and TRBJ2-5, with TRBD2 as a possible D gene (6 bases). The V and J ends lost 6 bases and 1 base respectively, with 15 bases between them. The CDR3 has 15 residues. The CDR3 sequence: CASSPHTSFQETQYF. The CDR3 coding sequence is TGTGCCAGCAGCCCTCACACTAGCTTCCAAGAGACCCAGTACTTC.

The chain recombines TRBV5-1 with TRBJ1-1, with a possible D match to TRBD1 (5 bases). V was shortened by 3 bases and J by 3 bases, with 12 bases between the two germline ends. This CDR3 region has 14 residues. Germline V gene sequence: CDR1 SGHRS, CDR2 YFSETQ. CDR3: CASSSGLMDTEAFF. CDR3 in DNA: TGCGCCAGCAGCTCGGGACTTATGGACACTGAAGCTTTCTTT. Full variable domain (remainder filled in from reference TRBV5-1 and TRBJ1-1): KAGVTQTPRYLIKTRGQQVTLSCSPISGHRSVSWYQQTPGQGLQFLFEYFSETQRNKGNFPGRFSGRQFSNSRSEMNVSTLELGDSALYLCASSSGLMDTEAFFGQGTRLTVV.

J is TRBJ1-5 and V is TRBV15; perhaps TRBD1 as D (6 bases). Between the trimmed V and J ends, which lost 1 base and 5 bases, there was a span of 12 bases. Germline CDR1 is LNHNV and CDR2 is YYDKDF (reference sequence). This CDR3 is 15 amino acids long. In DNA, the CDR3 is TGTGCCACCAGCAGAGGAACAGGGAGAGATCAGCCCCAGCATTTT. It specifies CATSRGTGRDQPQHF.

This clonotype was picked up a small number of times. V is TRBV5-4 and J is TRBJ2-7; 7 bases match TRBD1. The CDR3 spans 15 residues. Per germline, CDR1 SGHNT and CDR2 YYREEE (reference sequence). Trimming cost V 4 bases and J 0 bases; bases outside gene matches: 7. CDR3 in DNA: TGTGCCAGCAGCAGGACAGGAACGGCCTCCTACGAGCAGTACTTC. Amino acids: CASSRTGTASYEQYF.

This clonotype appeared many times. This sequence joins TRBV7-2 and TRBJ1-2; D is undetermined. Germline V gene data show CDR1 as SGHTA and CDR2 as FQGNSA. The V and J ends lost 3 bases and 8 bases respectively, with 16 bases between them. The CDR3 runs 14 residues. The CDR3 bases are TGTGCCAGCAGCTTTGAAGTGGGCTTCTGGGGCTACACCTTC. This translates into CASSFEVGFWGYTF.

The V call is TRBV5-6, the J call TRBJ2-3; 9 nucleotides align to TRBD2. The trim removed 0 bases at V and 3 bases at J, leaving 5 bases unmatched. The CDR3 length is 16 residues. Germline-derived CDR1 and CDR2 are SGHDT and YYEEEE. CDR3 sequence reads: CASSLDKLAGTDTQYF. CDR3 DNA: TGTGCCAGCAGCTTGGATAAGCTAGCGGGGACAGATACGCAGTATTTT.

The chain is built from TRBV5-1 and TRBJ2-7; tentatively, D is TRBD1 (6 bases). V was trimmed by 3 bases and J by 1 base, leaving 17 bases between them. Looked up from germline, CDR1 is SGHRS and CDR2 is YFSETQ. This CDR3 comprises 16 residues. For the CDR3, the DNA is TGCGCCAGCAGCTCACAGGGTGCCCCCCAGTCCTACGAGCAGTACTTC. Protein product: CASSSQGAPQSYEQYF.

This clonotype was counted many times. The V and J genes are TRBV19 and TRBJ2-1; 7 bases line up with TRBD1. The trim removed 5 bases at V and 0 bases at J, leaving 1 base unmatched. Per germline, CDR1 LNHDA and CDR2 SQIVND (reference sequence). The CDR3 covers 14 residues. The DNA for the CDR3 is TGTGCCAGTAGTTGGGACAGCTCCTACAATGAGCAGTTCTTC. The encoded protein is CASSWDSSYNEQFF.

This clonotype appeared a few times. This chain links TRBV5-1 with TRBJ2-5, with a weak D call TRBD2 (6 bases). The CDR3 extends over 15 amino acids. Germline assignment: CDR1 SGHRS and CDR2 YFSETQ. V was cut by 3 bases and J by 4 bases, with 16 bases left in between. The CDR3: CASSSLASVGETQYF. The CDR3 nucleotides read TGCGCCAGCAGCTCGCTCGCTAGCGTAGGAGAGACCCAGTACTTC.

This clonotype has just a few counts. The chain combines TRBV12-3 or TRBV12-4 with TRBJ1-2; tentatively, D is TRBD1 (6 bases). The V and J ends lost 7 bases and 5 bases respectively, with 11 bases between them. This CDR3 is built from 12 residues. CDR3 amino acids: CASTEGVYGYTF. DNA for the CDR3: TGTGCCAGCACGGAGGGGGTATATGGCTACACCTTC.

This chain links TRBV10-2 with TRBJ2-7; 12 bases agree with TRBD2. The CDR3 runs to 15 residues. Germline values: CDR1 WSHSY, CDR2 SAAADI. V lost 6 bases to trimming and J lost 2 bases; unmatched junction nucleotides: 5. Here the CDR3 DNA reads TGCGCCAGCAGCTCTCTAGCGGGGGGGCCCTACGAGCAGTACTTC. Protein product: CASSSLAGGPYEQYF.

The genes are TRBV5-1 and TRBJ2-3, with 12 bases lining up with TRBD2. With 7 bases clipped from V and 2 bases from J, the junction kept 8 bases outside the gene matches. This CDR3 has 16 amino acids. Per germline, CDR1 SGHRS and CDR2 YFSETQ. The CDR3 nucleotides read TGCGCCAGCTACGGGACTAGCGGGCTTCACACAGATACGCAGTATTTT. This translates into CASYGTSGLHTDTQYF. The variable domain in full, with the rest retrieved from reference TRBV5-1 and TRBJ2-3, is KAGVTQTPRYLIKTRGQQVTLSCSPISGHRSVSWYQQTPGQGLQFLFEYFSETQRNKGNFPGRFSGRQFSNSRSEMNVSTLELGDSALYLCASYGTSGLHTDTQYFGPGTRLTVL.

In this sample, this clonotype turned up a few times. The J gene is TRBJ2-1, the V gene TRBV11-1; a possible D gene is TRBD2 (6 bases). V gave up 3 bases and J gave up 3 bases, with 12 bases separating them. This CDR3 has 15 amino acids. The germline CDR1 and CDR2 sequences are SGHAT and FQDESV (reference sequence). DNA for the CDR3: TGTGCCAGCAGCTTGGGAGGACGCAACTACAATGAGCAGTTCTTC. Its translation is CASSLGGRNYNEQFF.

This clonotype was seen only a few times. The chain recombines TRBV20-1 with TRBJ2-3; 7 positions match TRBD2. The germline V gene encodes CDR1 DFQATT and CDR2 SNEGSKA (reference sequence). This CDR3 is 13 amino acids long. The V and J ends lost 8 bases and 3 bases, in that order; junction bases with no gene match: 8. CDR3 coding DNA: TGCAGTCCTTCCGGGGGAGGGACAGATACGCAGTATTTT. Translating it yields CSPSGGGTDTQYF.

This clonotype was counted only a few times. The chain uses TRBV9 and TRBJ2-3; D is unclear. The CDR3 extends over 13 amino acids. With 0 bases removed from V and 5 bases from J, the gap between germline ends came to 7 bases. Germline assignment: CDR1 SGDLS and CDR2 YYNGEE. CDR3 amino acids: CASSVGLGDTQYF. CDR3 bases: TGTGCCAGCAGCGTAGGATTGGGAGATACGCAGTATTTT.

The chain recombines TRBV19 with TRBJ1-1; D remains ambiguous. CDR3 length equals 12 residues. Between the trimmed V and J ends, which lost 4 bases and 10 bases, there was a span of 13 bases. Looked up from germline, CDR1 is LNHDA and CDR2 is SQIVND (reference sequence). CDR3 loop: CASSTLRLGAFF. The CDR3 DNA follows: TGTGCCAGTAGTACCCTCCGCTTGGGAGCTTTCTTT. The full variable domain, with the rest looked up from reference TRBV19 and TRBJ1-1, is DGGITQSPKYLFRKEGQNVTLSCEQNLNHDAMYWYRQDPGQGLRLIYYSQIVNDFQKGDIAEGYSVSREKKESFPLTVTSAQKNPTAFYLCASSTLRLGAFFGQGTRLTVV.

The chain employs TRBV6-5 and TRBJ2-6; unclear D gene. Trimming shortened V by 4 bases and J by 1 base, and 8 bases separated the two germline ends. The CDR3 spans 15 residues. CDR1 is MNHEY, CDR2 SVGAGI, per germline. The CDR3, as DNA: TGTGCCAGCAGTTTTTTGGAGTCTGGGGCCAACGTCCTGACTTTC. This codes for CASSFLESGANVLTF.